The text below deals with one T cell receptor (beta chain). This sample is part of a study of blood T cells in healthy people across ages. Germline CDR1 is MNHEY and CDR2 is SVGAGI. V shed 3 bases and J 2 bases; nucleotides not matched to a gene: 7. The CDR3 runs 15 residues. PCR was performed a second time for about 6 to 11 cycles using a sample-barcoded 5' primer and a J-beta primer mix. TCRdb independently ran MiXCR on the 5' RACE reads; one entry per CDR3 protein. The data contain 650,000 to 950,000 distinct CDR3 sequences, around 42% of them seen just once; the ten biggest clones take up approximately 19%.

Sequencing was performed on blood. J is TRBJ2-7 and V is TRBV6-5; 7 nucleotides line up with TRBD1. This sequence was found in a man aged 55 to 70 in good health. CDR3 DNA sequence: TGTGCCAGCAGTTATTCACAGGGGCGGGCCTACGAGCAGTACTTC. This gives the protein CASSYSQGRAYEQYF.